The 18 T cell receptor beta chains presented below share a single source sample, sequenced in a study of naive and memory T cell subsets. Points from the study as a whole: Especially in CD8 cells, naive repertoires contained a few larger clonotypes, possibly CD45RA-re-expressing memory cells.

An equimolar mix of two oligonucleotides served as the beta constant-region primer for TRBC1 and TRBC2. Four rounds of PCR amplified the ligated cDNA using nested alpha and beta constant-region primers plus SP2. TCRdb re-derived calls from the UMI-ligation and nested PCR reads in MiXCR, one entry per CDR3 protein. The sample shows around 83,000 distinct CDR3 sequences, 10% to 12% of them seen only once. These receptors' targets are unknown. Material: naive CD4+ T cells from blood. Receptors were obtained from a human donor in good health.

The sample holds a few counts of this clonotype. The rearrangement links TRBV12-3 or TRBV12-4 to TRBJ1-2; D may be TRBD1 (6 bases). The CDR3 covers 16 residues. The V end lost 8 bases, the J end lost 6 bases, and 25 bases lay between the germline ends. DNA for the CDR3: TGTGCCAGCCGCGGACAGCGGGGAAGCATTTCTAATGGCTACACCTTC. Translation gives CASRGQRGSISNGYTF.

The chain carries TRBV7-2 and TRBJ2-1; D is unresolved. The CDR3 consists of 15 residues. CDR1 is SGHTA, CDR2 FQGNSA, per germline. V shed 2 bases and J shed 8 bases, with 16 bases lying between them. The CDR3 nucleotides are TGTGCCAGCAGCTTATTCGGGCTACCCGGGCATGAGCAGTTCTTC. It encodes CASSLFGLPGHEQFF.

The chain joins TRBV20-1 to TRBJ2-5, with 11 bases that match TRBD2. With 3 bases clipped from V and 1 base from J, the junction kept 10 bases outside the gene matches. The CDR3 covers 17 residues. Germline CDR1 is DFQATT and CDR2 is SNEGSKA (reference sequence). The CDR3 reads CSASGLAGGLRQETQYF. DNA for the CDR3: TGCAGTGCTAGTGGGCTAGCGGGGGGCCTACGCCAAGAGACCCAGTACTTC.

This clonotype has at least ten counts. The chain employs TRBV5-4 and TRBJ2-5; D call uncertain. The CDR3 extends over 15 amino acids. Germline CDR1 and CDR2: SGHNT and YYREEE (reference sequence). Deletions cut 0 bases from V and 1 base from J, with 10 bases between. The CDR3 DNA follows: TGTGCCAGCAGCTTGGGGCAGATCTTCCAAGAGACCCAGTACTTC. Amino acids: CASSLGQIFQETQYF.

The chain employs TRBV20-1 and TRBJ2-2, with TRBD2 matching 8 bases. This CDR3 has 18 residues. In germline, CDR1 is DFQATT, CDR2 SNEGSKA (reference sequence). Unmatched junction bases numbered 22, after V lost 3 bases and J lost 10 bases. Here the CDR3 reads CSARERYRGGLSPVELFF. The CDR3 DNA reads TGCAGTGCTAGGGAAAGGTACCGGGGGGGCCTATCACCCGTGGAGCTGTTTTTT.

This clonotype was counted a few times. V is TRBV15 and J is TRBJ2-7, with a tentative D call TRBD1 (5 bases). Germline CDR1 and CDR2: LNHNV and YYDKDF (reference sequence). The V and J ends lost 1 base and 5 bases respectively, with 18 bases between them. The CDR3 extends over 16 amino acids. CDR3 sequence (DNA): TGTGCCACCAGCAGAGGAGAGCCAGGGTATCTGAACGAGCAGTACTTC. It codes for CATSRGEPGYLNEQYF.

This clonotype has at least ten counts. The CDR3 sequence: CASRPTGVDTQYF. The CDR3, as DNA: TGTGCCAGCAGGCCGACGGGGGTAGATACGCAGTATTTT. This sequence joins TRBV27 and TRBJ2-3, with D possibly TRBD2 on 6 matching bases. CDR3 length: 13 amino acids. Germline lookup yields CDR1 MNHEY and CDR2 SMNVEV (reference sequence). V was trimmed by 6 bases and J by 5 bases, leaving 12 bases between them.

This clonotype was observed many times. The chain joins TRBV15 to TRBJ2-3, with 7 bases fitting TRBD1. This CDR3 has 12 amino acids. Trimming removed 3 bases from V and 10 bases from J; junction bases left unmatched: 4. The V gene's germline CDR1 is LNHNV and CDR2 YYDKDF (reference sequence). The CDR3 region is CATSSYRGAQYF. DNA for the CDR3: TGTGCCACCAGCAGCTACAGGGGAGCGCAGTATTTT.

This clonotype appeared a few times. The rearrangement links TRBV3-1 to TRBJ2-7; possibly TRBD2 for D (7 bases). Between the trimmed V and J ends, which lost 4 bases and 6 bases, there was a span of 16 bases. The length of the CDR3 is 14 residues. Germline loops: CDR1 LGHDT, CDR2 YNNKEL (reference sequence). CDR3 loop: CASSLRREGGEQYF. CDR3 nucleotide sequence: TGTGCCAGCAGCCTCCGGAGGGAGGGGGGCGAGCAGTACTTC.

This chain uses TRBV7-9 with TRBJ2-6; 8 nucleotides match TRBD1. V shed 3 bases, J shed 0 bases, and the junction held 4 bases outside the gene matches. The CDR3 is made up of 17 amino acids. The germline V gene has CDR1 SEHNR and CDR2 FQNEAQ (reference sequence). The CDR3 here is CASSFGQGGSGANVLTF. CDR3 sequence (DNA): TGTGCCAGCAGCTTCGGACAGGGCGGCTCTGGGGCCAACGTCCTGACTTTC.

This clonotype was seen a handful of times. The chain has TRBV7-9 and TRBJ2-7, with TRBD1 matching 10 bases. The CDR3 spans 15 residues. Unmatched junction bases numbered 7, after V lost 5 bases and J lost 3 bases. Per the germline V gene, CDR1 is SEHNR and CDR2 is FQNEAQ (reference sequence). Here the CDR3 DNA reads TGTGCCAGCAGCCCAGGACAGGGGGTAGACTACGAGCAGTACTTC. Translating it yields CASSPGQGVDYEQYF.

This clonotype has more than one count but fewer than ten. This rearrangement joins TRBV18 to TRBJ1-1, with TRBD1 identical over 9 bases. The V gene end was trimmed by 3 bases and the J gene end by 6 bases; junction bases not matched to a gene: 5. Germline CDR1 reads KGHSH; CDR2 reads LQKENI. CDR3 length: 14 amino acids. CDR3 in DNA: TGTGCCAGCTCACCCAGACAGGGGGGGGCTGAAGCTTTCTTT. Translated, it gives CASSPRQGGAEAFF.

This clonotype was seen a few times. The chain joins TRBV7-9 to TRBJ1-2, with 8 bases fitting TRBD1. This CDR3 is 17 amino acids long. Germline V CDR1 and CDR2: SEHNR, FQNEAQ (reference sequence). V lost 5 bases, J lost 4 bases, and 15 bases stayed unmatched. The CDR3: CASSPYRREGTGYGYTF. CDR3 in DNA: TGTGCCAGCAGCCCCTATCGGCGGGAAGGGACAGGCTATGGCTACACCTTC.

This clonotype has only a few counts. The chain is built from TRBV20-1 and TRBJ2-7, with 12 bases matching TRBD2. The CDR3 has 16 amino acids. Per germline, CDR1 DFQATT and CDR2 SNEGSKA (reference sequence). V gave up 0 bases and J gave up 2 bases; unmatched junction bases: 5. This chain's CDR3 is CSARDPRLAGAYEQYF. The CDR3 DNA follows: TGCAGTGCTAGAGATCCACGACTAGCGGGGGCCTACGAGCAGTACTTC.

A few counts support this clonotype. The chain links TRBV4-3 to TRBJ2-7; 8 nucleotides match TRBD1. Trimming removed 2 bases from V and 7 bases from J; junction bases left unmatched: 13. Germline CDR1 is LGHNA and CDR2 is YSLEER. The CDR3 is made up of 16 amino acids. The CDR3 is CASSQQPGQALKEQYF. CDR3 in DNA: TGCGCCAGCAGCCAACAACCGGGACAGGCTTTGAAAGAGCAGTACTTC.

The genes are TRBV12-3 or TRBV12-4 and TRBJ1-1; D not certain. The CDR3 extends over 12 amino acids. Deletions cut 7 bases from V and 4 bases from J, with 10 bases between. The CDR3 region has the DNA TGTGCCAGCACCCTGCATGGCACTGAAGCTTTCTTT. This codes for CASTLHGTEAFF.

The J gene is TRBJ1-1, the V gene TRBV7-9; D is unclear. CDR1 is SEHNR and CDR2 is FQNEAQ in the germline V gene (reference sequence). This CDR3 has 13 residues. V was cut by 3 bases and J by 4 bases, with 9 bases left in between. In nucleotides, the CDR3 is TGTGCCAGCAGCTTCGAAATTGGCACTGAAGCTTTCTTT. Translating gives CASSFEIGTEAFF.

Of note for this clonotype: A read error may produce the germline difference seen at one junction end. In nucleotides, the CDR3 is TGCGCCAGCAGTTCGGGGGGGAAAGCCTACGAGCAGTACTTC. Translating gives CASSSGGKAYEQYF. This sequence joins TRBV12-3 or TRBV12-4 and TRBJ2-7; 8 bases line up with TRBD2. There are 14 residues in the CDR3.